Below are 3 T cell receptor beta chains sequenced from a single sample in a study of Graves' ophthalmopathy and Graves' hyperthyroidism. For repertoire sequencing, the TCR beta CDR3 regions were amplified from RNA transcripts. HTBI primers primed a first-round RT-PCR, and a second-round multiplex PCR followed. In TCRdb, the multiplex PCR reads were re-called with MiXCR into one record per CDR3 protein. The sample has over 500,000 distinct CDR3 sequences, approximately 21% seen once. The source material was peripheral blood. The source is a woman in her late teens or twenties with stable Graves' hyperthyroidism. Some clones in this sample may be carry-over from other donors' samples.

This clonotype was counted only a few times. This rearrangement joins TRBV11-2 to TRBJ1-1; TRBD1 aligns across 9 bases. Germline V lookup: CDR1 SGHAT, CDR2 FQNNGV. This CDR3 comprises 17 residues. Trimming took 0 bases from V and 2 from J; bases not matched to a gene: 7. This CDR3 is CASSLDRGTGTNTEAFF. The CDR3 DNA follows: TGTGCCAGCAGCTTAGATCGGGGGACAGGGACCAACACTGAAGCTTTCTTT.

This clonotype was seen many times. The CDR3 spells CASSYRGYEQYF. CDR3 DNA sequence: TGTGCCAGCAGTTACAGGGGGTACGAGCAGTACTTC. The chain joins TRBV6-5 to TRBJ2-7, with D possibly being TRBD1 (6 bases). This CDR3 is built from 12 residues. V lost 2 bases and J lost 4, with 6 bases in between. The germline gives CDR1 MNHEY, CDR2 SVGAGI.

In its sample, this clonotype was seen many times. The chain recombines TRBV4-2 with TRBJ1-5; 7 bases align to TRBD1. The germline gives CDR1 LGHNA, CDR2 YNFKEQ. The CDR3 runs 17 residues. J lost 5 bases, V lost 4 bases, and 14 bases had no gene match. This CDR3 is CASSRGTAQEDYQPQHF. In nucleotides, the CDR3 is TGTGCCAGCAGCCGGGGGACAGCCCAAGAGGATTATCAGCCCCAGCATTTT.